The 13 T cell receptor beta chains below were found in one sample sequenced in a study of T cell clonality in common variable immunodeficiency. Here immunoSEQ multiplex PCR was the method, and the copy in TCRdb shows in-frame clones only, minus some. This repertoire holds under 65,000 clones, and none appear only once. The sequenced sample was peripheral blood mononuclear cells. Source of these receptors: a person between 18 and 69 years old in good health.

In this sample, this clone turned up a few times. The CDR3 end lies 3 residues beyond the end of the read and is filled in from the germline J gene. V gene TRBV7-9 combines with J gene TRBJ2-3, with D uncertain. There are 15 residues in the CDR3. Germline assignment: CDR1 SEHNR and CDR2 FQNEAQ (reference sequence). V was pared by 0 bases and J by 1 base, with 8 bases between. The CDR3 DNA, read in part, is TGTGCCAGCAGCTTAGCCAGCGCCCGCACAGATACG. As protein: CASSLASARTDT. In full, the CDR3 is CASSLASARTDTQYF.

This clone occurred many times. The read comes to an end 3 residues before the CDR3 does, leaving the germline J gene to fill in the end. This chain connects TRBV29-1 to TRBJ2-1; possible D gene TRBD2, 6 bases. V gave up 7 bases and J gave up 3 bases, with 19 bases separating them. The CDR3 is 15 residues long. Germline CDR1 and CDR2: SQVTM and ANQGSEA. The CDR3: CSAGEAGRNYNEQFF. The part of the CDR3 DNA that was read is TGCAGCGCTGGGGAGGCGGGGCGTAACTACAATGAG.

This clone was detected ten times or more. The CDR3 end falls 3 residues outside the read, so it is completed with the germline J gene. The chain has TRBV19 and TRBJ1-4; 8 nucleotides line up with TRBD1. This CDR3 region has 14 residues. From germline, CDR1 is LNHDA and CDR2 SQIVND (reference sequence). The V gene end was trimmed by 7 bases and the J gene end by 4 bases; junction bases not matched to a gene: 5. The CDR3 loop is CASTPGQDNEKLFF. The CDR3 DNA, read in part, is TGTGCCAGTACCCCGGGACAGGATAATGAAAAA.

This clone was observed at least ten times. Read coverage stops 3 residues before the CDR3 terminus; the germline J gene supplies the remainder. This chain links TRBV20-1 with TRBJ1-1; TRBD1 might be the D (6 bases). Germline V lookup: CDR1 DFQATT, CDR2 SNEGSKA (reference sequence). This CDR3 region has 12 residues. V was clipped by 2 bases and J by 6 bases, with 10 bases between them. The CDR3 sequence is CSARTGPSEAFF. The part of the CDR3 DNA that was read is TGCAGTGCTAGAACAGGGCCTTCTGAA.

This clone occurred many times. From the germline J gene comes the end of the CDR3, since the read stops 3 residues before it. The gene calls are TRBV29-1 and TRBJ2-3; possibly TRBD1 for D (5 bases). The CDR3 length is 11 residues. Germline V gene lookup returns CDR1 SQVTM and CDR2 ANQGSEA. V lost 7 bases to trimming and J lost 5 bases, with 10 bases between them. The CDR3: CSAWGGDTQYF. Incomplete CDR3 DNA: TGCAGCGCGTGGGGCGGAGATACG.

Ten or more counts support this clone. The read finishes 3 residues shy of the CDR3 end, and the germline J gene is used to complete it. This chain links TRBV19 with TRBJ1-1; D is undetermined. There are 13 residues in the CDR3. The germline gives CDR1 LNHDA, CDR2 SQIVND (reference sequence). Trimming took off 5 bases at V and 0 bases at J, with 7 bases between the two ends. The CDR3 loop is CASSRVMNTEAFF. CDR3 DNA, as far as it was read: TGTGCCAGTAGTCGGGTGATGAACACTGAA.

On this clone itself: The sequence runs out 3 residues before the end of the CDR3; the remainder is reconstructed from the germline J gene. This rearrangement joins TRBV20-1 to TRBJ2-3; TRBD2 agrees at 10 bases. In germline, CDR1 is DFQATT, CDR2 SNEGSKA (reference sequence). V gave up 3 bases and J gave up 6 bases; unmatched junction bases: 9. This CDR3 is built from 15 residues. Incomplete CDR3 DNA: TGCAGTGCTAGGGATAGCGGGAGGCTTTCTGATACG. This translates into CSARDSGRLSDT. From start to end, the CDR3 is CSARDSGRLSDTQYF.

This clone was counted ten times or more. From the germline J gene comes the end of the CDR3, since the read stops 3 residues before it. The genes are TRBV5-1 and TRBJ1-6; 7 bases line up with TRBD1. The germline gives CDR1 SGHRS, CDR2 YFSETQ. J lost 0 bases, V lost 3 bases, and 3 bases had no gene match. The CDR3 loop spans 16 amino acids. Partial CDR3 DNA: TGCGCCAGCAGCTCCGGGGACAGCTCCTATAATTCACCC. Protein product: CASSSGDSSYNSP. The full-length CDR3 reads as CASSSGDSSYNSPLHF. The variable domain in full, completed from reference TRBV5-1 and TRBJ1-6, reads KAGVTQTPRYLIKTRGQQVTLSCSPISGHRSVSWYQQTPGQGLQFLFEYFSETQRNKGNFPGRFSGRQFSNSRSEMNVSTLELGDSALYLCASSSGDSSYNSPLHFGNGTRLTVT.

This clone showed up many times. The missing CDR3 end, 3 residues past where the read stops, is filled in from the germline J gene. This chain links TRBV29-1 with TRBJ2-5; TRBD2 might be the D (6 bases). CDR1 is SQVTM, CDR2 ANQGSEA, per germline. The V and J ends lost 6 bases and 4 bases respectively, with 21 bases between them. The CDR3 consists of 15 residues. Partial CDR3 DNA: TGCAGCGTAATCCACCCTCGCGGGGACTTAGAGACC. Protein product: CSVIHPRGDLET. The CDR3, in full, reads CSVIHPRGDLETQYF. Looking up the rest from reference TRBV29-1 and TRBJ2-5 gives the full variable domain: SAVISQKPSRDICQRGTSLTIQCQVDSQVTMMFWYRQQPGQSLTLIATANQGSEATYESGFVIDKFPISRPNLTFSTLTVSNMSPEDSSIYLCSVIHPRGDLETQYFGPGTRLLVL.

Many counts were recorded for this clone. The CDR3 end lies 3 residues beyond the end of the read and is filled in from the germline J gene. The chain links TRBV12-5 to TRBJ2-5; 7 bases line up with TRBD2. Trimming cost V 3 bases and J 1 base; bases outside gene matches: 5. Germline CDR1 reads LGHNT; CDR2 reads FRNRAP. This CDR3 contains 15 residues. The sequenced part of the CDR3 DNA is TGTGCTAGTGGTTTAGGGTCTAGCGGCCAAGAGACC. Translating it yields CASGLGSSGQET. The CDR3 as a whole reads CASGLGSSGQETQYF.

This clone was recorded at least ten times. The read falls 3 residues short of the CDR3 end, and the missing part is taken from the germline J gene. V is TRBV28 and J is TRBJ2-6; the D gene is possibly TRBD1 (6 bases). This CDR3 contains 16 residues. Germline values: CDR1 MDHEN, CDR2 SYDVKM. Trimming pared 7 bases from V and 0 bases from J, leaving 13 bases between. CDR3 protein: CASTPGEYSGANVLTF. CDR3 bases read: TGTGCCAGCACCCCAGGGGAATACTCTGGGGCCAACGTC. Complete variable domain (other parts from reference TRBV28 and TRBJ2-6): DVKVTQSSRYLVKRTGEKVFLECVQDMDHENMFWYRQDPGLGLRLIYFSYDVKMKEKGDIPEGYSVSREKKERFSLILESASTNQTSMYLCASTPGEYSGANVLTFGAGSRLTVL.

This clone came up many times. The read finishes 3 residues shy of the CDR3 end, and the germline J gene is used to complete it. The sample holds other DNA sequences that translate to the same CDR3. The chain joins TRBV5-1 to TRBJ2-5, with D tentatively TRBD2 (7 bases). Germline CDR1 is SGHRS and CDR2 is YFSETQ. V shed 6 bases and J shed 1 base, with 19 bases lying between them. This CDR3 has 16 amino acids. CDR3 DNA (partial): TGCGCCAGCAACCGGGGGGCCTCGGGGGGCCAAGAGACC. Translating it yields CASNRGASGGQET. The full CDR3 protein reads CASNRGASGGQETQYF.

This clone was observed many times. The read is 3 residues too short to cover the CDR3 end, so that end is filled in from the germline J gene. The V gene is TRBV29-1, the J gene TRBJ1-2; no reliable D call. The CDR3 is 12 amino acids. CDR1 and CDR2 (germline): SQVTM, ANQGSEA. The V gene lost 6 bases and the J gene lost 3 bases, with 11 bases spanning the gap. The CDR3 loop is CSVSRRDYGYTF. The DNA read from the CDR3 is TGCAGCGTCAGCCGGCGGGACTATGGC.